This record looks at one T cell receptor beta chain sequence and its context. Its antigen is unidentified. This sample is part of a study of cytomegalovirus exposure and HLA in healthy donors. Study details: Ancestry clustering placed roughly four fifths of around 400 genotyped donors in the Caucasian-associated cluster. Study findings and constraints: Because they were indistinguishable, some V segments, including TRBV6-2 and TRBV6-3, were excluded. Per a later analysis, roughly 17,000 TCR beta sequences showed association with HLA alleles at 0.05 false discovery rate.

Amplification used 60 Vbeta primers and 13 Jbeta primers. Repertoires were generated with immunoSEQ multiplex PCR, while TCRdb's copy carries only in-frame clones and drops some. The sample includes 200,000 to 300,000 clones, 81% seen only once; the top ten take about 7.3%. The CDR3 spans 13 residues. CDR1 and CDR2 (germline): MNHEY, SMNVEV (reference sequence). V gave up 6 bases and J gave up 4 bases, with 10 bases separating them. Sequenced input: PBMCs. The rearrangement uses TRBV27 and TRBJ1-5; maybe TRBD1 (6 bases). This receptor was identified in a woman aged 55-69 years in good health and CMV-seropositive. CDR3 coding DNA: TGTGCCAGCAGGCGAACAGGGAATCAGCCCCAGCATTTT. Its translation: CASRRTGNQPQHF.